Each of the 25 T cell receptor beta chains below was sequenced from the same sample in a study of OX40 agonist ivuxolimab in advanced cancers. Clones were sequenced by immunoSEQ multiplex PCR, and TCRdb holds only the in-frame ones, with some missing. The sample shows around 75,000 clones, just under 90% of them seen only once. The sequenced sample was CD4+ or CD8+ T cells sorted from blood, obtained in a trial of the OX40 agonist ivuxolimab. The source of these receptors is an adult with an advanced solid tumor such as melanoma, head and neck, liver or kidney cancer.

The chain joins TRBV27 to TRBJ1-1; the match to TRBD1 covers 9 bases. The CDR3 runs to 16 residues. CDR1 and CDR2 (germline): MNHEY, SMNVEV (reference sequence). V shed 2 bases and J 3 bases; nucleotides not matched to a gene: 7. CDR3 protein: CASSLVSGTGYTEAFF. The CDR3 bases are TGTGCCAGCAGTTTAGTTTCCGGGACAGGGTACACTGAAGCTTTCTTT.

V is TRBV6-1 and J is TRBJ1-6; D remains unclear. V lost 9 bases and J lost 8, with 14 bases in between. Germline-derived CDR1 and CDR2 are MNHNS and SASEGT. The CDR3 is made up of 13 amino acids. CDR3 DNA sequence: TGTGCCAGTAAAATCACATCTTATTCACCCCTCCACTTT. This sequence encodes CASKITSYSPLHF.

V and J are TRBV18 and TRBJ2-1; 10 nucleotides match TRBD2. The CDR3 totals 16 residues. In germline, CDR1 is KGHSH, CDR2 LQKENI. J gave up 10 bases and V 3 bases, and 12 bases lay outside the gene matches. CDR3 in amino acids: CASSPVGLAGESEQFF. The CDR3 coding sequence is TGTGCCAGCTCACCGGTAGGGCTAGCGGGAGAATCGGAGCAGTTCTTC. Looking up the rest from reference TRBV18 and TRBJ2-1 gives the full variable domain: NAGVMQNPRHLVRRRGQEARLRCSPMKGHSHVYWYRQLPEEGLKFMVYLQKENIIDESGMPKERFSAEFPKEGPSILRIQQVVRGDSAAYFCASSPVGLAGESEQFFGPGTRLTVL.

This chain joins TRBV5-1 and TRBJ1-2; D remains unclear. Trimming pared 4 bases from V and 2 bases from J, leaving 15 bases between. Germline V lookup: CDR1 SGHRS, CDR2 YFSETQ. This CDR3 has 15 amino acids. This CDR3 is CASSPEPPGNYGYTF. CDR3 nucleotides: TGCGCCAGCAGCCCGGAACCGCCAGGAAACTATGGCTACACCTTC.

This chain links TRBV4-1 with TRBJ2-7, with D possibly TRBD2 on 5 matching bases. Germline lookup yields CDR1 MGHRA and CDR2 YSYEKL. The V and J ends lost 1 base and 8 bases respectively, with 18 bases between them. The CDR3 is 15 residues long. The CDR3 DNA reads TGCGCCAGCAGCCAAGGGCTAGCTGCCGATGTTCAGCAGTACTTC. This translates into CASSQGLAADVQQYF.

The chain links TRBV5-6 to TRBJ2-2, with TRBD2 matching over 9 bases. The V and J ends lost 4 bases and 4 bases, in that order; junction bases with no gene match: 8. Germline CDR1 and CDR2: SGHDT and YYEEEE. This CDR3 has 16 amino acids. Here the CDR3 DNA reads TGTGCCAGCAGCGAAAGCGGGAGGACGGGCACCGGGGAGCTGTTTTTT. It translates to CASSESGRTGTGELFF.

This chain links TRBV14 with TRBJ2-3; 11 bases agree with TRBD2. V shed 1 base and J 1 base; nucleotides not matched to a gene: 4. The CDR3 contains 17 residues. CDR1 SGHDN and CDR2 FVKESK come from the germline V gene. As DNA, the CDR3 is TGTGCCAGCAGCCAAGTCACTAGCGGGGGACGCACAGATACGCAGTATTTT. This codes for CASSQVTSGGRTDTQYF.

The chain combines TRBV10-2 with TRBJ2-5; D possibly corresponds to TRBD1 (6 bases). Deletions cut 6 bases from V and 3 bases from J, with 17 bases between. CDR3 length: 15 amino acids. Germline assignment: CDR1 WSHSY and CDR2 SAAADI. Written as DNA, the CDR3 is TGCGCCAGCAGCGTGCCCGACAGGCGCGAAGAGACCCAGTACTTC. This codes for CASSVPDRREETQYF.

The chain uses TRBV28 and TRBJ1-2; TRBD1 aligns across 9 bases. The CDR3 consists of 17 residues. In germline, CDR1 is MDHEN, CDR2 SYDVKM. Unmatched junction bases numbered 15, after V lost 4 bases and J lost 6 bases. The CDR3 DNA is TGTGCCAGCAGTTCCGGGACAGGGTCATTAATAGGGGATGGCTACACCTTC. Translating gives CASSSGTGSLIGDGYTF.

The rearrangement joins TRBV7-2 to TRBJ2-3, with 11 nucleotides matching TRBD2. Germline-derived CDR1 and CDR2 are SGHTA and FQGNSA. The V gene end was trimmed by 6 bases and the J gene end by 6 bases; junction bases not matched to a gene: 5. This CDR3 comprises 14 residues. CDR3: CASRGLAVGDTQYF. The CDR3 coding sequence is TGTGCCAGCAGGGGACTAGCGGTGGGGGATACGCAGTATTTT.

The J gene is TRBJ1-2, the V gene TRBV5-1; D is possibly TRBD1 (6 bases). Germline V lookup: CDR1 SGHRS, CDR2 YFSETQ. Trimming left V 4 bases short and J 4 bases short, with 14 bases between. This CDR3 region has 14 residues. CDR3 region: CASSPGGLLYGYTF. CDR3 DNA: TGCGCCAGCAGCCCCGGGGGCTTACTCTATGGCTACACCTTC.

This clone was found once. V gene TRBV4-2 combines with J gene TRBJ2-7; tentatively, D is TRBD1 (6 bases). The CDR3 contains 16 residues. Trimming took off 0 bases at V and 1 base at J, with 13 bases between the two ends. Per the germline V gene, CDR1 is LGHNA and CDR2 is YNFKEQ. This chain's CDR3 is CASSQDKNRESYEQYF. In nucleotides, the CDR3 is TGTGCCAGCAGCCAAGATAAGAACAGGGAATCCTACGAGCAGTACTTC.

This clone was counted a single time. The chain employs TRBV7-8 and TRBJ1-6; no definite D call. The V and J ends lost 2 bases and 7 bases respectively, with 15 bases between them. The CDR3 is made up of 16 amino acids. Per germline, CDR1 SGHVS and CDR2 FQNEAQ. In nucleotides, the CDR3 is TGTGCCAGCAGCTTAACACGCCAGCTCAGCAATTCACCCCTCCACTTT. Encoded protein: CASSLTRQLSNSPLHF.

This clone appeared a single time. The chain joins TRBV27 to TRBJ2-5, with TRBD2 as a possible D gene (5 bases). The CDR3 is 12 residues long. CDR1 MNHEY and CDR2 SMNVEV come from the germline V gene (reference sequence). V lost 3 bases, J lost 5 bases, and 7 bases lay in between. This chain's CDR3 is CASSFGGETQYF. As DNA, the CDR3 is TGTGCCAGCAGTTTTGGCGGGGAGACCCAGTACTTC.

V gene TRBV19 combines with J gene TRBJ2-2, with TRBD1 matching over 9 bases. The CDR3 spans 15 residues. Germline V gene sequence: CDR1 LNHDA, CDR2 SQIVND (reference sequence). Trimming took 4 bases from V and 6 from J; bases not matched to a gene: 6. Written as DNA, the CDR3 is TGTGCCAGTAGTACCCACGACAGGGGGGCCGGGGAGCTGTTTTTT. This encodes CASSTHDRGAGELFF.

V gene TRBV19 combines with J gene TRBJ1-5; D gene uncertain. With 3 bases removed from V and 9 bases from J, the gap between germline ends came to 12 bases. The CDR3 consists of 13 residues. Germline V CDR1 and CDR2: LNHDA, SQIVND (reference sequence). The CDR3 DNA is TGTGCCAGTAGTATGCCTACCGGGCGGCCCCAGCATTTT. Translating gives CASSMPTGRPQHF.

V usage is TRBV5-1 and J usage is TRBJ1-1; D is possibly TRBD1 (5 bases). The V and J ends lost 5 bases and 1 base respectively, with 12 bases between them. Germline lookup yields CDR1 SGHRS and CDR2 YFSETQ. The CDR3 totals 14 residues. CDR3 protein: CASSGTGGNTEAFF. In DNA form, the CDR3 reads TGCGCCAGCAGTGGGACCGGGGGGAACACTGAAGCTTTCTTT.

V and J are TRBV28 and TRBJ1-4; TRBD1 matches at 10 bases. V dropped 5 bases and J dropped 8; count of bases not matched to a gene: 5. The CDR3 consists of 14 residues. Germline CDR1 is MDHEN and CDR2 is SYDVKM. CDR3 in amino acids: CASSLTGGGEKLFF. The CDR3 DNA reads TGTGCCAGCAGTCTGACAGGGGGCGGGGAAAAACTGTTTTTT.

The genes are TRBV5-4 and TRBJ2-1; 16 bases fit TRBD2. This CDR3 spans 16 amino acids. V gave up 3 bases and J gave up 8 bases; unmatched junction bases: 5. Germline loops: CDR1 SGHNT, CDR2 YYREEE (reference sequence). This CDR3 reads CASSWGLAGGLHEQFF. The CDR3 bases are TGTGCCAGCAGCTGGGGACTAGCGGGAGGGCTCCATGAGCAGTTCTTC.

This chain uses TRBV9 with TRBJ1-1; D is unresolved. This CDR3 spans 12 amino acids. From germline, CDR1 is SGDLS and CDR2 YYNGEE. Trimming pared 3 bases from V and 0 bases from J, leaving 3 bases between. The CDR3 DNA reads as TGTGCCAGCAGCGGAATGAACACTGAAGCTTTCTTT. Residues: CASSGMNTEAFF.

The chain carries TRBV4-1 and TRBJ2-5, with D tentatively TRBD2 (5 bases). CDR1 is MGHRA and CDR2 is YSYEKL in the germline V gene. The V end lost 0 bases, the J end lost 4 bases, and 15 bases lay between the germline ends. The CDR3 is made up of 16 amino acids. The CDR3 is CASSQDSQRMGETQYF. CDR3 in DNA: TGCGCCAGCAGCCAAGACAGTCAGCGGATGGGAGAGACCCAGTACTTC.

This chain connects TRBV2 to TRBJ1-2; a weak D match, TRBD1 (5 bases). Germline V gene sequence: CDR1 SNHLY, CDR2 FYNNEI. The CDR3 consists of 14 residues. Deletions cut 1 base from V and 3 bases from J, with 9 bases between. The CDR3 sequence is CASSEEWGDYGYTF. DNA for the CDR3: TGTGCCAGCAGTGAAGAGTGGGGGGACTATGGCTACACCTTC.

This chain links TRBV6-4 with TRBJ2-3, with D possibly TRBD2 on 6 matching bases. CDR3 length: 13 residues. The V end lost 8 bases, the J end lost 2 bases, and 11 bases lay between the germline ends. CDR1 is MRHNA and CDR2 is SNTAGT in the germline V gene. CDR3 coding DNA: TGTGCCAGCCGGGACTCCAACACAGATACGCAGTATTTT. Its protein product is CASRDSNTDTQYF.

The chain recombines TRBV27 with TRBJ2-2; D is ambiguous. V was trimmed by 5 bases and J by 0 bases, leaving 4 bases between them. This CDR3 spans 13 amino acids. Looked up from germline, CDR1 is MNHEY and CDR2 is SMNVEV (reference sequence). As DNA, the CDR3 is TGTGCCAGCAGTCCGACGAACACCGGGGAGCTGTTTTTT. It codes for CASSPTNTGELFF.

This clone was picked up one time. V is TRBV6-5 and J is TRBJ1-5; D ambiguous. CDR3 size: 15 residues. Germline V lookup: CDR1 MNHEY, CDR2 SVGAGI. The V gene lost 0 bases and the J gene lost 2 bases, with 8 bases spanning the gap. CDR3: CASSYSGVRNQPQHF. The CDR3 nucleotides are TGTGCCAGCAGTTACTCGGGCGTCCGCAATCAGCCCCAGCATTTT.